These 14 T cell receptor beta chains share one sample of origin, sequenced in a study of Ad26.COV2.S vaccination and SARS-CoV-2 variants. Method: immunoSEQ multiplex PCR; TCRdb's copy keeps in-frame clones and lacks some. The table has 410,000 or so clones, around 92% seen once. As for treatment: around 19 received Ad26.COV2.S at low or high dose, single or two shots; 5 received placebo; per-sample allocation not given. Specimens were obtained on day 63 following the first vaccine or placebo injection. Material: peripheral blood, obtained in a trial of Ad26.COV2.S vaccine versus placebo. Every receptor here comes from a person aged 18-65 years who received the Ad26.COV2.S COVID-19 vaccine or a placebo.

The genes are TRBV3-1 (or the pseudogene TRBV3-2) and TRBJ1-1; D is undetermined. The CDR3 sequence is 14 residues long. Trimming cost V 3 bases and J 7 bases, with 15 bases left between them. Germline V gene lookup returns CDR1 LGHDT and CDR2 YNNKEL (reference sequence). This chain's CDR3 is CASSQKGDLFEAFF. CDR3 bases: TGTGCCAGCAGCCAGAAAGGAGATCTTTTTGAAGCTTTCTTT.

For the CDR3, the DNA is TGTGCCAGCAGTTTGCCCGGGACAGGGACCTACGAGCAGTACTTC. Its translation: CASSLPGTGTYEQYF. The chain joins TRBV28 to TRBJ2-7, with TRBD1 identical over 9 bases. V lost 3 bases, J lost 2 bases, and 5 bases stayed unmatched. The CDR3 runs 15 residues. Germline CDR1 MDHEN, CDR2 SYDVKM. Together with reference TRBV28 and TRBJ2-7, the CDR3 gives the full variable domain: DVKVTQSSRYLVKRTGEKVFLECVQDMDHENMFWYRQDPGLGLRLIYFSYDVKMKEKGDIPEGYSVSREKKERFSLILESASTNQTSMYLCASSLPGTGTYEQYFGPGTRLTVT.

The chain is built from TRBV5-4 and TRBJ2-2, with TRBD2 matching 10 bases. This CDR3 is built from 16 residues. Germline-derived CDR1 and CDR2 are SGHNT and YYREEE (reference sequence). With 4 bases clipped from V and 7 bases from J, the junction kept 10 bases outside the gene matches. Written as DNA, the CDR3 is TGTGCCAGCAGCACACCCGGGACTAGCGTACACGGGGAGCTGTTTTTT. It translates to CASSTPGTSVHGELFF.

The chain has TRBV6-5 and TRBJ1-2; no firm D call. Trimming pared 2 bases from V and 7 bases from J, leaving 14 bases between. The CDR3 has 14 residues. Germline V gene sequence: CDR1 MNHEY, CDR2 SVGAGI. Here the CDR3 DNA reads TGTGCCAGCAGTTACGATGCTGTCAGAACTGGCTACACCTTC. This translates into CASSYDAVRTGYTF.

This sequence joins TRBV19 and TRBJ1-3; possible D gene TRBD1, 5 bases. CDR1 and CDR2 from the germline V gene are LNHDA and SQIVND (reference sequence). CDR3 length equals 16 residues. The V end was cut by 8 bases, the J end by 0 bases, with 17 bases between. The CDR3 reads CASQGPRAISGNTIYF. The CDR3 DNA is TGTGCCAGTCAAGGGCCCAGGGCCATCTCTGGAAACACCATATATTTT.

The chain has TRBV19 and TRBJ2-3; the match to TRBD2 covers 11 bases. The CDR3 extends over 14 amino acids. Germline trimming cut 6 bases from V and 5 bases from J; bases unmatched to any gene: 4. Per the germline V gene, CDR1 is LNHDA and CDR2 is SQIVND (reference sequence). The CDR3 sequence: CASRTTSGEDTQYF. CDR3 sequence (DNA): TGTGCCAGTAGGACGACTAGCGGGGAAGATACGCAGTATTTT.

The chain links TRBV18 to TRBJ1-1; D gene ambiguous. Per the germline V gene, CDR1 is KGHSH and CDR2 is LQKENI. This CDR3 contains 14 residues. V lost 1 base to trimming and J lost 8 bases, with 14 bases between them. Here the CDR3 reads CASSPREGIIEAFF. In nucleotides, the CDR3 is TGTGCCAGCTCACCACGTGAGGGTATAATCGAAGCTTTCTTT.

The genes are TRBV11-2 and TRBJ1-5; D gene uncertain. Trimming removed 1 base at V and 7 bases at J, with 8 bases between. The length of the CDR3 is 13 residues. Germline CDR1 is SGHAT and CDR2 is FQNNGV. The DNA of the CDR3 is TGTGCCAGCAGCTTAGCTCCAGAACAGCCCCAGCATTTT. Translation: CASSLAPEQPQHF.

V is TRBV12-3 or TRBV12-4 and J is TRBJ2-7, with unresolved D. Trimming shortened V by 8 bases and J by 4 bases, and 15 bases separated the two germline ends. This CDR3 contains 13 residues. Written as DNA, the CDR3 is TGTGCCAGCCTAAAGTCGAGCCCATACGAGCAGTACTTC. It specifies CASLKSSPYEQYF.

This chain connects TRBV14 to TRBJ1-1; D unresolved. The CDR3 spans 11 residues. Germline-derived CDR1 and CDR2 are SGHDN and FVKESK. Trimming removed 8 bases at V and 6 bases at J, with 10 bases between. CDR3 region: CASSGVAEAFF. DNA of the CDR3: TGTGCCAGCTCGGGAGTCGCTGAAGCTTTCTTT.

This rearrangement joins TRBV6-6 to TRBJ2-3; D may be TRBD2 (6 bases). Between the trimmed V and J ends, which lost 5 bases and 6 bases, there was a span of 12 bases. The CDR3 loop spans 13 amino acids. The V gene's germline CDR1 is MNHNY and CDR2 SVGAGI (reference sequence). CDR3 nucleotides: TGTGCCAGCAGTCGGGACTCTTGGGATACGCAGTATTTT. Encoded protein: CASSRDSWDTQYF.

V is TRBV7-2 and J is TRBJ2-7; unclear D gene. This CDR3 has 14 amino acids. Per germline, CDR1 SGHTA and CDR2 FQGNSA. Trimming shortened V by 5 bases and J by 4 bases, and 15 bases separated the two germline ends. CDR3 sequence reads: CASSNGRVAYEQYF. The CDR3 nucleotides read TGTGCCAGCAGCAACGGACGGGTCGCTTACGAGCAGTACTTC.

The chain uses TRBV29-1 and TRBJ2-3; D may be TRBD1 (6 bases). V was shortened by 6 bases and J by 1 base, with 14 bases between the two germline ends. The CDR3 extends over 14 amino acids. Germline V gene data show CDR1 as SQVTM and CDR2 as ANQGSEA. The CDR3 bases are TGCAGCGTACAAGGGGGTATGGGCACAGATACGCAGTATTTT. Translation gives CSVQGGMGTDTQYF.

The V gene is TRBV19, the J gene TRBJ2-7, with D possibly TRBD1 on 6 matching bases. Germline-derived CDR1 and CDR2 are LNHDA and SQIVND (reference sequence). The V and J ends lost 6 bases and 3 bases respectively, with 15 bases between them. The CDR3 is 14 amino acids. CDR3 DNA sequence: TGTGCCAGTAGCCCAAGGGGGTTTGACTACGAGCAGTACTTC. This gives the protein CASSPRGFDYEQYF.